This entry concerns a single T cell receptor (beta chain). The entry originates in a study of T cell responses to AZD1222 COVID-19 vaccine. In germline, CDR1 is GTSNPN, CDR2 SVGIG (reference sequence). Trimming stripped 3 bases from V and 1 base from J, with 11 bases between. The CDR3 consists of 14 residues. Measured with immunoSEQ multiplex PCR; TCRdb has only the in-frame clones, and not every one. Among about 140,000 clones listed, 89% were seen once. This clonotype was sampled from an adult who received the AZD1222 COVID-19 vaccine. The chain couples TRBV30 to TRBJ2-3; D ambiguous. The sample in question was peripheral blood, obtained 28 days after the second AZD1222 dose. CDR3 sequence: CAWRLDGGTDTQYF. The CDR3 nucleotides read TGTGCCTGGAGGCTGGACGGAGGCACAGATACGCAGTATTTT. The full variable domain, completed using reference TRBV30 and TRBJ2-3, is SQTIHQWPATLVQPVGSPLSLECTVEGTSNPNLYWYRQAAGRGLQLLFYSVGIGQISSEVPQNLSASRPQDRQFILSSKKLLLSDSGFYLCAWRLDGGTDTQYFGPGTRLTVL.